Listed below are T cell receptor beta chains from one sample, sequenced in a study of blood T cell repertoires in COVID-19. Measured with immunoSEQ multiplex PCR; TCRdb has only the in-frame clones, and not every one. Of some 86,000 clones listed, under 90% are singletons. The sample was peripheral blood. Every receptor here comes from a woman in her seventies with acute or convalescent COVID-19. The CDR3 runs from the conserved cysteine through the conserved F or W. A D gene is named only where the DNA matches it firmly. Size values are once, few and many counts, or a class for expanded clones, and some rows have none.

v_call	d_call	j_call	clone_size	cdr3_aa	cdr3_nt
TRBV2	-	TRBJ2-3	-	CASSRERSDTQYF	TGTGCCAGCAGCCGGGAGAGGTCAGATACGCAGTATTTT
TRBV28	-	TRBJ1-6	many	CATQGPNSPLHF	TGTGCCACCCAGGGGCCTAATTCACCCCTCCACTTT
TRBV7-8	TRBD2	TRBJ2-1	-	CASSLAWVAGGSVYNEQFF	TGTGCCAGCAGCTTAGCGTGGGTAGCGGGAGGATCAGTTTACAATGAGCAGTTCTTC
TRBV27	TRBD1	TRBJ2-3	-	CASSWLTSAGGMTDTQYF	TGTGCCAGCAGTTGGCTAACCTCGGCAGGGGGAATGACAGATACGCAGTATTTT
TRBV7-9	-	TRBJ2-6	few	CASSLGGQAGANVLTF	TGTGCCAGCAGCCTGGGGGGGCAGGCTGGGGCCAACGTCCTGACTTTC
TRBV28	-	TRBJ1-3	-	CASSLDLATGNTIYF	TGTGCCAGCAGTTTGGACCTAGCTACTGGAAACACCATATATTTT
TRBV6-5	TRBD1	TRBJ2-3	once	CASSYSGQATDTQYF	TGTGCCAGCAGTTACAGCGGACAGGCCACAGATACGCAGTATTTT
TRBV5-8	-	TRBJ1-4	-	CASSPLASTPNEKLFF	TGTGCCAGCAGCCCGCTGGCATCCACACCTAATGAAAAACTGTTTTTT
TRBV2	-	TRBJ1-5	-	CASAGGQGKFQPQHF	TGTGCCAGCGCCGGGGGGCAGGGTAAGTTCCAGCCCCAGCATTTT
TRBV19	-	TRBJ1-5	-	CASTVIGGNQPQHF	TGTGCCAGTACCGTGATCGGGGGCAATCAGCCCCAGCATTTT
TRBV27	TRBD1	TRBJ1-5	-	CASSKNRDRANQPQHF	TGTGCCAGCAGTAAAAACCGGGACAGGGCCAATCAGCCCCAGCATTTT
TRBV14	-	TRBJ2-2	few	CASSPQRAPSGELFF	TGTGCCAGCAGCCCGCAGCGGGCTCCCAGCGGGGAGCTGTTTTTT
TRBV6-5	-	TRBJ2-5	-	CASSPSPEGTQYF	TGTGCCAGCAGTCCCTCCCCCGAGGGGACCCAGTACTTC
TRBV7-6	TRBD2	TRBJ2-3	-	CASSFAGGPADTQYF	TGTGCCAGCAGCTTTGCGGGAGGGCCCGCAGATACGCAGTATTTT
TRBV19	-	TRBJ1-2	once	CASSIGDSLNYGYTF	TGTGCCAGTAGTATAGGCGACTCCCTTAACTATGGCTACACCTTC
TRBV6-5	-	TRBJ1-6	once	CASVYSGPTDSSPLHF	TGTGCCAGCGTTTACTCGGGGCCTACGGATAGTTCACCCCTCCACTTT
TRBV9	-	TRBJ1-3	few	CASSVDKRNTIYF	TGTGCCAGCAGCGTCGACAAGAGAAACACCATATATTTT
TRBV19	TRBD1	TRBJ1-2	many	CASSIDGQGQCYTF	TGTGCCAGTAGTATAGACGGACAGGGGCAGTGCTACACCTTC
TRBV7-6	-	TRBJ1-4	-	CASSLGATNEKLFF	TGTGCCAGCAGCTTAGGGGCGACTAATGAAAAACTGTTTTTT
TRBV4-1	TRBD2	TRBJ2-1	-	CASRFTSGGIYNEQFF	TGCGCCAGCAGGTTTACTAGCGGGGGGATATACAATGAGCAGTTCTTC
TRBV7-9	TRBD1	TRBJ2-2	-	CASSYRDRGWTGELFF	TGTGCCAGCAGCTACCGGGACAGGGGATGGACCGGGGAGCTGTTTTTT
TRBV6-6	-	TRBJ1-5	-	CATSWPQHF	TGTGCCACCTCGTGGCCCCAGCATTTT